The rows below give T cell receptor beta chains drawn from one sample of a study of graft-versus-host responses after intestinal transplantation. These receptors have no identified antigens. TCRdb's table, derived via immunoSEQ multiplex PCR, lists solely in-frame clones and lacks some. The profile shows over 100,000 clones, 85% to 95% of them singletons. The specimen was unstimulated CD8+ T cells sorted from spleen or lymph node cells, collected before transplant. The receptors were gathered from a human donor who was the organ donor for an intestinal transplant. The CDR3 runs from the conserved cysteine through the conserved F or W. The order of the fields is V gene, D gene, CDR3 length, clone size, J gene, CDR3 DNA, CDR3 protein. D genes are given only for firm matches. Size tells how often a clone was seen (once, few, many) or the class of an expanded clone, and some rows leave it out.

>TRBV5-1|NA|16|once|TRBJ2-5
TGCGCCAGCAGCTCCTTAGACAGGCGCCACCAAGAGACCCAGTACTTC
CASSSLDRRHQETQYF
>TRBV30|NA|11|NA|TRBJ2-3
TGTGCCTGGAAATGGGGAGATACGCAGTATTTT
CAWKWGDTQYF
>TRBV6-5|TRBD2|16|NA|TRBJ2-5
TGTGCCAGCAGTTACTTAAGGCGGGAGGATCAAGAGACCCAGTACTTC
CASSYLRREDQETQYF
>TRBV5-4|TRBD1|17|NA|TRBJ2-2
TGTGCCAGCAGCCGAGATCCTGGACAGGGGCGGGCGGGGGAGCTGTTTTTT
CASSRDPGQGRAGELFF
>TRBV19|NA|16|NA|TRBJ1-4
TGTGCCAGTAGTATAGATCTCTGGACAAAAAATGAAAAACTGTTTTTT
CASSIDLWTKNEKLFF
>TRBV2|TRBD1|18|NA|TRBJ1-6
TGTGCCAGCAGTGAAGTCGGACAGGCGAGCTCCTATAATTCACCCCTCCACTTT
CASSEVGQASSYNSPLHF
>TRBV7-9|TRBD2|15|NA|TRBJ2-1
TGTGCCAGCAGTGGGAGCGGGAGCTCCTACAATGAGCAGTTCTTC
CASSGSGSSYNEQFF
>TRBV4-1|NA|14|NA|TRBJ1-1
TGCGCCAGCAGCCCCAACCGGGCGGGCACTGAAGCTTTCTTT
CASSPNRAGTEAFF
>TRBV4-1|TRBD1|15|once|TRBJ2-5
TGCGCCAGCACTGACCGGGACAGGGGTTCAGAGACCCAGTACTTC
CASTDRDRGSETQYF
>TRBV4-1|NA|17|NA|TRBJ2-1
TGCGCCAGCAGCCAAGACGTACAGCGGGTAAACTACAATGAGCAGTTCTTC
CASSQDVQRVNYNEQFF
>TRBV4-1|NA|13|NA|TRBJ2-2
TGCGCCAGCAGGGGACCGAACACCGGGGAGCTGTTTTTT
CASRGPNTGELFF
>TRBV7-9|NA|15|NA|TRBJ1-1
TGTGCCAGCAGCGGGGGATCACAGGGAGGGAATGAAGCTTTCTTT
CASSGGSQGGNEAFF
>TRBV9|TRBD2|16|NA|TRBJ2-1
TGTGCCAGCAGCCCGACTAGCGGGAGTAGGTACAATGAGCAGTTCTTC
CASSPTSGSRYNEQFF
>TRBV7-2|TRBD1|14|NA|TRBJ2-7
TGTGCCAGCAGCTTAGCTACAGGGGCCTACGAGCAGTACTTC
CASSLATGAYEQYF
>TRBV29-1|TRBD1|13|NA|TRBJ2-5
TGCAGCGTAATTCCGACAGGGGAGGAGACCCAGTACTTC
CSVIPTGEETQYF
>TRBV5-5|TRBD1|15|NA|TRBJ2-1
TGTGCCAGCAGCCCGGGACAGGGATTCTACAATGAGCAGTTCTTC
CASSPGQGFYNEQFF
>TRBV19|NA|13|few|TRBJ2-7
TGTGCCAGTAGTATTGTTCCCTCCTACGAGCAGTACTTC
CASSIVPSYEQYF
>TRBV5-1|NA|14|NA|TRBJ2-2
TGCGCCAGCATGGATGTGGATGGGCAGGGGGAGCTGTTTTTT
CASMDVDGQGELFF
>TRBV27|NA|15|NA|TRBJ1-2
TGTGCCAGCAGTTTGGTCGGGGCACCCAAGTATGGCTACACCTTC
CASSLVGAPKYGYTF
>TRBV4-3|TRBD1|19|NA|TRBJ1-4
TGCGCCAGCAGCCAAGCCCTGGGACAGGAGAGGACAACTAATGAAAAACTGTTTTTT
CASSQALGQERTTNEKLFF